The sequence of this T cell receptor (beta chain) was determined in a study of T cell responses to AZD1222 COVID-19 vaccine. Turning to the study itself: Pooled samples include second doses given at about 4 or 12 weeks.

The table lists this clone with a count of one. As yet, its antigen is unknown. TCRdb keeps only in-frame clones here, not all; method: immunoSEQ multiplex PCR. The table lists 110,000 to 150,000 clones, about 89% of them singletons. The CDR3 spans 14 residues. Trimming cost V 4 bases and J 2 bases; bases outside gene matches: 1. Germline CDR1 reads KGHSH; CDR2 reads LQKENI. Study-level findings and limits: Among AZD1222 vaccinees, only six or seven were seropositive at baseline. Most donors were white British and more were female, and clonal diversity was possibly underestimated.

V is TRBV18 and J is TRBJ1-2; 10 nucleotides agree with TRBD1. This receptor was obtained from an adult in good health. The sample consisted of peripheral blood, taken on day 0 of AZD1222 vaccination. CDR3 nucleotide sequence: TGTGCCAGCTCACAGGACAGGGGGAACTATGGCTACACCTTC. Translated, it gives CASSQDRGNYGYTF.